The 29 T cell receptor beta chains below all came from one sample that was sequenced in a study of cytotoxic CD8 clonotypes in ibrutinib-treated CLL. Generated by immunoSEQ multiplex PCR, the TCRdb table keeps only in-frame clones and is missing some. This table has 250,000 to 350,000 clones, around 77% appearing once. Source: PBMCs, taken at disease progression, from a patient treated with ibrutinib. These receptors all come from a human donor with chronic lymphocytic leukemia.

The gene calls are TRBV5-1 and TRBJ1-2; possible D gene TRBD1, 5 bases. Germline V gives CDR1 SGHRS, CDR2 YFSETQ. The CDR3 extends over 14 amino acids. Deletions cut 1 base from V and 8 bases from J, with 15 bases between. DNA of the CDR3: TGCGCCAGCAGCTTGACCTGGGGGGGAATAGGCTACACCTTC. Protein product: CASSLTWGGIGYTF. The whole variable domain, remainder taken from reference TRBV5-1 and TRBJ1-2, is KAGVTQTPRYLIKTRGQQVTLSCSPISGHRSVSWYQQTPGQGLQFLFEYFSETQRNKGNFPGRFSGRQFSNSRSEMNVSTLELGDSALYLCASSLTWGGIGYTFGSGTRLTVV.

The rearrangement uses TRBV2 and TRBJ2-7, with D perhaps matching TRBD1 or TRBD2 (6 bases each). This CDR3 region has 13 residues. Germline-derived CDR1 and CDR2 are SNHLY and FYNNEI. Trimming took 4 bases from V and 2 from J, leaving 9 bases between them. The CDR3 sequence: CASSVRGPYEQYF. CDR3 coding DNA: TGTGCCAGCAGTGTTCGGGGGCCCTACGAGCAGTACTTC.

The rearrangement links TRBV6-6 to TRBJ2-7; 10 bases fit TRBD2. This CDR3 has 16 residues. Per the germline V gene, CDR1 is MNHNY and CDR2 is SVGAGI (reference sequence). Trimming cost V 0 bases and J 3 bases; bases outside gene matches: 5. The CDR3 is CASSYSSGRANYEQYF. The CDR3 DNA reads TGTGCCAGCAGTTACTCAAGCGGGAGGGCCAACTACGAGCAGTACTTC.

The V call is TRBV6-1, the J call TRBJ1-2, with D possibly being TRBD1 (6 bases). Between the trimmed V and J ends, which lost 8 bases and 1 base, there was a span of 14 bases. Per the germline V gene, CDR1 is MNHNS and CDR2 is SASEGT. This CDR3 is 14 amino acids long. CDR3: CASPGARVNYGYTF. The DNA of the CDR3 is TGTGCCAGCCCAGGGGCCCGGGTTAACTATGGCTACACCTTC.

CDR3 nucleotides: TGCGCCAGCAGCTTCTTACGACTGGGAGGGCCCGGGGCCAACGTCCTGACTTTC. This sequence encodes CASSFLRLGGPGANVLTF. The rearrangement joins TRBV4-1 to TRBJ2-6; 7 nucleotides line up with TRBD2. The CDR3 runs to 18 residues. The V and J ends lost 5 bases and 4 bases, in that order; junction bases with no gene match: 14. Per germline, CDR1 MGHRA and CDR2 YSYEKL.

The V call is TRBV10-3, the J call TRBJ2-7; 11 bases match TRBD2. CDR1 is ENHRY and CDR2 is SYGVKD in the germline V gene. The CDR3 runs 16 residues. Trimming at V came to 2 bases and at J to 2 bases, leaving 5 bases not matched to a gene. The DNA of the CDR3 is TGTGCCATCAGTGAGACTAGCGGGGGAGAAGCCTACGAGCAGTACTTC. Translation gives CAISETSGGEAYEQYF.

This clone was detected a few times. V is TRBV5-1 and J is TRBJ2-7; D is unclear. This CDR3 spans 14 amino acids. With 1 base removed from V and 0 bases from J, the gap between germline ends came to 8 bases. Germline V gives CDR1 SGHRS, CDR2 YFSETQ. The CDR3 DNA is TGCGCCAGCAGCTTGACCGCTCCCTCCTACGAGCAGTACTTC. Translating gives CASSLTAPSYEQYF.

The V gene is TRBV7-3, the J gene TRBJ2-1, with 7 bases matching TRBD2. This CDR3 is 15 amino acids long. Germline CDR1 is SGHTA and CDR2 is FQGTGA. J was trimmed by 10 bases and V by 5 bases; bases with no gene match: 14. The CDR3 nucleotides read TGTGCCAGCAGCCCACTTGCCAGCGGGGTTGGGGAGCAGTTCTTC. Protein: CASSPLASGVGEQFF.

V and J are TRBV28 and TRBJ2-3; D possibly uses TRBD1 or TRBD2 (5 bases each). Looked up from germline, CDR1 is MDHEN and CDR2 is SYDVKM. This CDR3 is 15 amino acids long. Trimming left V 2 bases short and J 0 bases short, with 9 bases between. The CDR3 DNA reads TGTGCCAGCAGTTTACGAGGGGCTAGCACAGATACGCAGTATTTT. Protein sequence: CASSLRGASTDTQYF.

The chain has TRBV6-1 and TRBJ2-7; D perhaps matches TRBD2 (7 bases). This CDR3 region has 15 residues. Germline V CDR1 and CDR2: MNHNS, SASEGT. V gave up 2 bases and J gave up 2 bases, with 13 bases separating them. As DNA, the CDR3 is TGTGCCAGCAGTGAAATAGGGGGGGCTGCCTACGAGCAGTACTTC. Translated, it gives CASSEIGGAAYEQYF.

This chain uses TRBV4-1 with TRBJ2-1, with no clear D. The V end was cut by 6 bases, the J end by 5 bases, with 20 bases between. CDR3 length: 16 amino acids. Germline-derived CDR1 and CDR2 are MGHRA and YSYEKL. CDR3 amino acids: CASSPLGSRVDNEQFF. The DNA for the CDR3 is TGCGCCAGCAGTCCTCTGGGCAGCAGAGTGGACAATGAGCAGTTCTTC.

CDR3 sequence: CASSQVPGVVNTEAFF. The CDR3 DNA is TGTGCCAGCTCACAGGTCCCGGGAGTGGTCAACACTGAAGCTTTCTTT. The rearrangement uses TRBV18 and TRBJ1-1, with D hard to call. The V gene lost 4 bases and the J gene lost 2 bases, with 17 bases spanning the gap. Per the germline V gene, CDR1 is KGHSH and CDR2 is LQKENI. This CDR3 spans 16 amino acids.

J is TRBJ1-1 and V is TRBV6-5; possible D gene TRBD1, 6 bases. Germline CDR1 reads MNHEY; CDR2 reads SVGAGI. The V gene lost 4 bases and the J gene lost 3 bases, with 12 bases spanning the gap. This CDR3 region has 14 residues. CDR3 sequence (DNA): TGTGCCAGCAGTTCCCCTCGGGGGCACACTGAAGCTTTCTTT. This codes for CASSSPRGHTEAFF.

The chain employs TRBV5-6 and TRBJ2-3; D remains ambiguous. There are 13 residues in the CDR3. V was pared by 4 bases and J by 5 bases, with 11 bases between. From germline, CDR1 is SGHDT and CDR2 YYEEEE. Here the CDR3 reads CASSQRLGDTQYF. DNA for the CDR3: TGTGCCAGCAGCCAAAGGTTGGGAGATACGCAGTATTTT. Supplemented by reference TRBV5-6 and TRBJ2-3, the full variable domain reads DAGVTQSPTHLIKTRGQQVTLRCSPKSGHDTVSWYQQALGQGPQFIFQYYEEEERQRGNFPDRFSGHQFPNYSSELNVNALLLGDSALYLCASSQRLGDTQYFGPGTRLTVL.

The chain couples TRBV2 to TRBJ1-2; 12 bases map to TRBD1. The germline V gene encodes CDR1 SNHLY and CDR2 FYNNEI. CDR3 length: 12 amino acids. The junction had 5 bases not matched to a gene; V was cut back by 7 bases and J by 11 bases. CDR3 residues: CASTGTGGRYTF. In DNA form, the CDR3 reads TGTGCCAGCACCGGGACAGGGGGCAGGTACACCTTC.

The rearrangement links TRBV11-3 to TRBJ2-7; D may be TRBD1 or TRBD2 (5 bases each). Trimming cost V 3 bases and J 7 bases, with 19 bases left between them. Germline V CDR1 and CDR2: SGHNT, YENEEA. This CDR3 region has 15 residues. The CDR3 nucleotides read TGTGCCAGCAGCTTGGCCCCGGGGCGGGCGGATGAGCAGTACTTC. Protein product: CASSLAPGRADEQYF.

The V gene is TRBV7-3, the J gene TRBJ2-5; D is ambiguous. Trimming pared 5 bases from V and 6 bases from J, leaving 7 bases between. The germline CDR1 and CDR2 sequences are SGHTA and FQGTGA. This CDR3 region has 11 residues. The CDR3 is CASSPSQTQYF. The CDR3 DNA is TGTGCCAGCAGCCCAAGCCAGACCCAGTACTTC.

The V gene is TRBV9, the J gene TRBJ1-2; a weak D match, TRBD1 (6 bases). Germline CDR1 and CDR2: SGDLS and YYNGEE. V was shortened by 3 bases and J by 7 bases, with 10 bases between the two germline ends. The CDR3 spans 12 residues. The CDR3 spells CASSGGGFGYTF. The CDR3 nucleotides read TGTGCCAGCAGCGGAGGGGGATTTGGCTACACCTTC.

The chain has TRBV4-1 and TRBJ2-3, with 9 bases lining up with TRBD2. This CDR3 region has 18 residues. Germline assignment: CDR1 MGHRA and CDR2 YSYEKL. J gave up 1 base and V 4 bases, and 12 bases lay outside the gene matches. The CDR3 here is CASSRGGLAGVGTDTQYF. CDR3 in DNA: TGCGCCAGCAGCCGGGGGGGGTTAGCGGGAGTCGGCACAGATACGCAGTATTTT.

The rearrangement links TRBV10-3 to TRBJ1-4; no reliable D call. There are 14 residues in the CDR3. Trimming left V 0 bases short and J 5 bases short, with 7 bases between. The germline V gene encodes CDR1 ENHRY and CDR2 SYGVKD. The CDR3 DNA is TGTGCCATCAGTGAGTCCGGGCTAAATGAAAAACTGTTTTTT. The encoded protein is CAISESGLNEKLFF.

This chain joins TRBV11-2 and TRBJ2-3; 9 bases agree with TRBD1. CDR1 and CDR2 (germline): SGHAT, FQNNGV. The CDR3 runs to 15 residues. After removal of 5 bases from V and 1 base from J, the junction contained 4 bases not matched to a gene. The CDR3 loop is CASSDRDRGTDTQYF. Here the CDR3 DNA reads TGTGCCAGCAGCGACCGGGACAGGGGCACAGATACGCAGTATTTT.

The chain uses TRBV7-2 and TRBJ2-7, with 7 bases identical to TRBD2. This CDR3 contains 15 residues. The germline V gene encodes CDR1 SGHTA and CDR2 FQGNSA. Unmatched junction bases numbered 2, after V lost 0 bases and J lost 0 bases. CDR3 sequence (DNA): TGTGCCAGCAGCTTAGCCGGGAGGAGCTCCTACGAGCAGTACTTC. Protein product: CASSLAGRSSYEQYF.

The chain is built from TRBV5-8 and TRBJ1-4; 7 bases are shared with TRBD1. Germline V gives CDR1 SGHTS, CDR2 YDEGEE. The V gene end was trimmed by 4 bases and the J gene end by 5 bases; junction bases not matched to a gene: 8. The CDR3 length is 15 residues. The CDR3 DNA follows: TGTGCCAGCAGCCCTCGGGACAGATACAATGAAAAACTGTTTTTT. Its translation: CASSPRDRYNEKLFF.

The chain recombines TRBV5-4 with TRBJ1-6; no firm D call. Trimming stripped 0 bases from V and 7 bases from J, with 11 bases between. Germline V gives CDR1 SGHNT, CDR2 YYREEE (reference sequence). The CDR3 runs 15 residues. This CDR3 reads CASSLDPGRNSPLHF. The CDR3 region has the DNA TGTGCCAGCAGCTTGGATCCTGGGAGAAATTCACCCCTCCACTTT.

This clone came up once. The rearrangement uses TRBV14 and TRBJ1-1, with D unclear. CDR1 and CDR2 (germline): SGHDN, FVKESK. This CDR3 has 15 amino acids. V was clipped by 4 bases and J by 2 bases, with 14 bases between them. CDR3: CASSPIRQLNTEAFF. In DNA form, the CDR3 reads TGTGCCAGCAGCCCCATCCGGCAACTTAACACTGAAGCTTTCTTT.

The chain combines TRBV19 with TRBJ2-2, with D maybe TRBD2 (6 bases). Trimming removed 4 bases from V and 7 bases from J, with 16 bases in between. Germline-derived CDR1 and CDR2 are LNHDA and SQIVND (reference sequence). The CDR3 covers 15 residues. The CDR3 is CASSNAGLVFGELFF. The DNA of the CDR3 is TGTGCCAGTAGTAACGCGGGGCTAGTCTTCGGGGAGCTGTTTTTT. Based on the CDR3 plus reference TRBV19 and TRBJ2-2, the full variable domain is DGGITQSPKYLFRKEGQNVTLSCEQNLNHDAMYWYRQDPGQGLRLIYYSQIVNDFQKGDIAEGYSVSREKKESFPLTVTSAQKNPTAFYLCASSNAGLVFGELFFGEGSRLTVL.

This clone was seen a handful of times. Written as DNA, the CDR3 is TGTGCCAGCTCCGCCGCGTATTGGGGGGGTCAGCCCCAGCATTTT. Translating gives CASSAAYWGGQPQHF. J is TRBJ1-5 and V is TRBV18; D may be TRBD1 (5 bases). The CDR3 sequence is 15 residues long. Trimming took off 6 bases at V and 6 bases at J, with 18 bases between the two ends. CDR1 and CDR2 from the germline V gene are KGHSH and LQKENI.

The rearrangement joins TRBV7-9 to TRBJ2-7; 8 nucleotides align to TRBD1. The CDR3 covers 15 residues. After removal of 4 bases from V and 4 bases from J, the junction contained 9 bases not matched to a gene. The germline V gene has CDR1 SEHNR and CDR2 FQNEAQ (reference sequence). The CDR3 DNA sequence: TGTGCCAGCAGCTCATGGACAGGGAGCACGTACGAGCAGTACTTC. Its protein product is CASSSWTGSTYEQYF.

This chain uses TRBV2 with TRBJ2-3; D not certain. Germline V lookup: CDR1 SNHLY, CDR2 FYNNEI. V dropped 6 bases and J dropped 2 bases, with 12 bases sitting between them. The CDR3 contains 14 residues. CDR3 DNA sequence: TGTGCCAGCAGAGCCGACCCAACCACAGATACGCAGTATTTT. Protein: CASRADPTTDTQYF. Drawing the rest from reference TRBV2 and TRBJ2-3, the complete variable domain is EPEVTQTPSHQVTQMGQEVILRCVPISNHLYFYWYRQILGQKVEFLVSFYNNEISEKSEIFDDQFSVERPDGSNFTLKIRSTKLEDSAMYFCASRADPTTDTQYFGPGTRLTVL.